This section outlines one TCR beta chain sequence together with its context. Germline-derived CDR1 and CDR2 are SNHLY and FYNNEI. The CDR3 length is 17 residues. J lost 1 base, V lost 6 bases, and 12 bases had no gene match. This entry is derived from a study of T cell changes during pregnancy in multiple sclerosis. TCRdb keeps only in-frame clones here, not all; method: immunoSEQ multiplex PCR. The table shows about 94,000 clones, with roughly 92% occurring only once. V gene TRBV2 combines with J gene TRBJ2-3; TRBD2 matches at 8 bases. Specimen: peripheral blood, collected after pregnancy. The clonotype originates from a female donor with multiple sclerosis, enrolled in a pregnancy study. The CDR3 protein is CASRPPAGTRRTDTQYF. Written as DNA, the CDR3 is TGTGCCAGCAGGCCCCCCGCAGGGACTAGACGCACAGATACGCAGTATTTT.